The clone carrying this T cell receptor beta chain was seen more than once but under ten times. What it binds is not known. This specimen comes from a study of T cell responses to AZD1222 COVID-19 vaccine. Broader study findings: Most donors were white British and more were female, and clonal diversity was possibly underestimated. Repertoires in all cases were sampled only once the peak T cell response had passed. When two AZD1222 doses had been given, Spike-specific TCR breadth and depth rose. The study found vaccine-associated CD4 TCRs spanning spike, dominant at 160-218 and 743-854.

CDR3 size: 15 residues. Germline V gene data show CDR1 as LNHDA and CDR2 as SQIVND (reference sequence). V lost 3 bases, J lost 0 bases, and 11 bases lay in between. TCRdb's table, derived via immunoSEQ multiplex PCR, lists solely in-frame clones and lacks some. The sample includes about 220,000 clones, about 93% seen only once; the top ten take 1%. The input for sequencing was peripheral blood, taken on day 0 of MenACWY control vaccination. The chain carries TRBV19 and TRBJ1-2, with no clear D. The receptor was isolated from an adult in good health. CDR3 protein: CASSIGSSSNYGYTF. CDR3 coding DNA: TGTGCCAGTAGTATCGGGTCGAGCTCTAACTATGGCTACACCTTC.